The clone carrying this TCR beta chain appeared many times. The TCRbeta library was prepared with unique molecular identifiers. From the PCR reads, TCRdb called clonotypes with MiXCR, one entry per CDR3 protein. The sample holds about 610,000 distinct CDR3 sequences, roughly 10% seen once. This sample is drawn from a study of T-cell reconstitution after alpha-beta-depleted transplantation in children. Germline V lookup: CDR1 SQVTM, CDR2 ANQGSEA. This CDR3 contains 12 residues. V lost 7 bases, J lost 6 bases, and 10 bases lay in between. This rearrangement joins TRBV29-1 to TRBJ1-6; D may be TRBD1 (5 bases). The origin of this receptor is a human donor who donated a stem cell graft to a child with acute myeloid leukemia. The sequencing used PBMCs from the stem cell graft donor, collected from the stem cell graft. As DNA, the CDR3 is TGCAGCGCCCGGGACGGTAATTCACCCCTCCACTTT. This translates into CSARDGNSPLHF.